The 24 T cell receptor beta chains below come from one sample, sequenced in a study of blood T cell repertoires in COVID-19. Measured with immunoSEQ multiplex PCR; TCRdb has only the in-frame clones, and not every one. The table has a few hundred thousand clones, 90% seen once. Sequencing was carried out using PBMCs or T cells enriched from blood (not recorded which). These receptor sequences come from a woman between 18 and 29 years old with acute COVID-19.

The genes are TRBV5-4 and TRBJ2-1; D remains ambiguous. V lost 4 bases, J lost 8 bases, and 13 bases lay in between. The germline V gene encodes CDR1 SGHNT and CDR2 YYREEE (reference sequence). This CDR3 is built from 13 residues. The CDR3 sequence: CASSPKTAHEQFF. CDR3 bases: TGTGCCAGCAGCCCCAAGACTGCTCATGAGCAGTTCTTC.

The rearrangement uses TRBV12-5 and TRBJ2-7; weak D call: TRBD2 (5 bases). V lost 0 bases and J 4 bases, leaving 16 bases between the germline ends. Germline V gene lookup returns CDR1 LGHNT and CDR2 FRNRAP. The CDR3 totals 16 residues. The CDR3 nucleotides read TGTGCTAGTGGTTTGGTACTAGGCGGACGAGTTTACGAGCAGTACTTC. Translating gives CASGLVLGGRVYEQYF.

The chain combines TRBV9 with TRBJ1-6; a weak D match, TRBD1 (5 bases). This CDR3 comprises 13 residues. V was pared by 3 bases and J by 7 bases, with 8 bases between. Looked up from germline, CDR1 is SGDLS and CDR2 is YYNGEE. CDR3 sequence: CASSEGWNSPLHF. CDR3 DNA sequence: TGTGCCAGCAGCGAGGGGTGGAATTCACCCCTCCACTTT.

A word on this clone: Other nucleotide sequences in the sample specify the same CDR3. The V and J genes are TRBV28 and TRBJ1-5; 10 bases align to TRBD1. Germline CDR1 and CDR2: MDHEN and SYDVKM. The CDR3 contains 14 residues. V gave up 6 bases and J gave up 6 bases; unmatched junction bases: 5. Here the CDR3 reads CASSLTGGGQPQHF. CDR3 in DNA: TGTGCCAGCAGCCTGACAGGGGGCGGTCAGCCCCAGCATTTT.

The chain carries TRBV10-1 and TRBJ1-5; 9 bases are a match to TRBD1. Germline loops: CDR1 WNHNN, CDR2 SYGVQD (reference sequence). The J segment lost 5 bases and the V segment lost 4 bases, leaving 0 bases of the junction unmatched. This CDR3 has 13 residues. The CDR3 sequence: CASSGTGDQPQHF. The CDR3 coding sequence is TGCGCCAGCAGTGGGACAGGGGATCAGCCCCAGCATTTT.

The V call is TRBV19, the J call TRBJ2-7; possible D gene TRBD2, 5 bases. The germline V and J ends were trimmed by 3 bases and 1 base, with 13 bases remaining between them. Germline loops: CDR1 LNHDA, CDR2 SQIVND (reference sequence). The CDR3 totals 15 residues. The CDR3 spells CASSMHSGSSYEQYF. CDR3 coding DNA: TGTGCCAGTAGTATGCATAGTGGGAGTTCCTACGAGCAGTACTTC. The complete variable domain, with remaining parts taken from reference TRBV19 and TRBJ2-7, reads DGGITQSPKYLFRKEGQNVTLSCEQNLNHDAMYWYRQDPGQGLRLIYYSQIVNDFQKGDIAEGYSVSREKKESFPLTVTSAQKNPTAFYLCASSMHSGSSYEQYFGPGTRLTVT.

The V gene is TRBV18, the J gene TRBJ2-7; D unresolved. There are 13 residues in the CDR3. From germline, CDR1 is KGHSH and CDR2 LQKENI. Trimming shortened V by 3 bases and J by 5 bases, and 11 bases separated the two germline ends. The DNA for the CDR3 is TGTGCCAGCTCACCTAGTAGCCGTAACGAGCAGTACTTC. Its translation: CASSPSSRNEQYF.

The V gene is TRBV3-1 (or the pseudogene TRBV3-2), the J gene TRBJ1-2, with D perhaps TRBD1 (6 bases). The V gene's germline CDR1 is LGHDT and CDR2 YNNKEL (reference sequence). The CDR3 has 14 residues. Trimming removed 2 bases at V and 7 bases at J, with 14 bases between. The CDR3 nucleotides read TGTGCCAGCAGCCAAATCAGGGGTTCGGTTGGCTACACCTTC. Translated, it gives CASSQIRGSVGYTF.

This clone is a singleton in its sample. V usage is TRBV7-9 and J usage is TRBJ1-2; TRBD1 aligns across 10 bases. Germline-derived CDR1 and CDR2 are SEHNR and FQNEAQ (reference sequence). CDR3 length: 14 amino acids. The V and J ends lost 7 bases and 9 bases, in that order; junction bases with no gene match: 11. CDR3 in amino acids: CASNPGTGDDRYTF. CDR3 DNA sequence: TGTGCCAGCAACCCCGGGACAGGGGATGATCGCTACACCTTC.

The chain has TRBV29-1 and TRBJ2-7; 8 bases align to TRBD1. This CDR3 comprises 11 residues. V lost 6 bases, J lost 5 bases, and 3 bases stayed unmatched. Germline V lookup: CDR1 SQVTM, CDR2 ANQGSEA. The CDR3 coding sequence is TGCAGCGTGGGACAGGCCGACGAGCAGTACTTC. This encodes CSVGQADEQYF.

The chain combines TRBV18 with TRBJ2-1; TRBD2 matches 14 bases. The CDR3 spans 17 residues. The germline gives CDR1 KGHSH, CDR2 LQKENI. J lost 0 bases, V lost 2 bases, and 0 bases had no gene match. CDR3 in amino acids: CASSPGTSGSSYNEQFF. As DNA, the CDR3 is TGTGCCAGCTCACCAGGGACTAGCGGGAGCTCCTACAATGAGCAGTTCTTC.

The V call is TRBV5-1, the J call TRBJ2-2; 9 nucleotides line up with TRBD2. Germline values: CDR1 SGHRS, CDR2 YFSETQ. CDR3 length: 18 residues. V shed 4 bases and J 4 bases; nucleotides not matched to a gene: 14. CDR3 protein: CASSNSGSPAGGTGELFF. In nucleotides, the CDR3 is TGCGCCAGCAGCAATAGCGGGAGCCCGGCGGGGGGCACCGGGGAGCTGTTTTTT.

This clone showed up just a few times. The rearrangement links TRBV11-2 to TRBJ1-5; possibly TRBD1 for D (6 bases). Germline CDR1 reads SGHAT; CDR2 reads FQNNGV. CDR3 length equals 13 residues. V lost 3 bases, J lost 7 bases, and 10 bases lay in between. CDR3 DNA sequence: TGTGCCAGCAGCTTTACACAGGGCCAGCCCCAGCATTTT. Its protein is CASSFTQGQPQHF.

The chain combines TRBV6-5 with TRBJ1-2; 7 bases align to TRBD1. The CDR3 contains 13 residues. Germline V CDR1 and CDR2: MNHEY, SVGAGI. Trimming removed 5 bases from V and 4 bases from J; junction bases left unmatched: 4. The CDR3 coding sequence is TGTGCCAGCAGTACGGACAGGACCTATGGCTACACCTTC. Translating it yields CASSTDRTYGYTF.

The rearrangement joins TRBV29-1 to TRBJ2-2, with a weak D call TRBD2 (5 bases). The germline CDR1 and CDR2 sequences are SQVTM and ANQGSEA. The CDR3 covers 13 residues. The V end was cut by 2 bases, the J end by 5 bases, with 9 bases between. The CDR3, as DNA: TGCAGCGTTGAATCTCGGGGAACCGGGGAGCTGTTTTTT. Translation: CSVESRGTGELFF.

CDR3 loop: CASSELQVTNTEAFF. The DNA for the CDR3 is TGTGCCAGCAGTGAGCTACAGGTAACGAACACTGAAGCTTTCTTT. V usage is TRBV2 and J usage is TRBJ1-1, with D possibly matching TRBD1 (5 bases). Trimming cost V 3 bases and J 1 base, with 12 bases left between them. The CDR3 has 15 residues. Germline assignment: CDR1 SNHLY and CDR2 FYNNEI.

The CDR3 DNA follows: TGTGCCAGCAGACGGGACTTTACCTACGAGCAGTACTTC. It is translated as CASRRDFTYEQYF. The chain joins TRBV2 to TRBJ2-7, with a tentative D call TRBD2 (6 bases). The germline CDR1 and CDR2 sequences are SNHLY and FYNNEI. Trimming stripped 6 bases from V and 2 bases from J, with 11 bases between. The CDR3 spans 13 residues.

This CDR3 reads CASSLRTTVPFSYEQYF. As DNA, the CDR3 is TGCGCCAGCAGCCTGAGGACGACAGTCCCGTTCTCCTACGAGCAGTACTTC. The rearrangement joins TRBV5-1 to TRBJ2-7; maybe TRBD1 (5 bases). CDR1 and CDR2 (germline): SGHRS, YFSETQ. The CDR3 spans 17 residues. V shed 4 bases and J shed 0 bases, with 20 bases lying between them.

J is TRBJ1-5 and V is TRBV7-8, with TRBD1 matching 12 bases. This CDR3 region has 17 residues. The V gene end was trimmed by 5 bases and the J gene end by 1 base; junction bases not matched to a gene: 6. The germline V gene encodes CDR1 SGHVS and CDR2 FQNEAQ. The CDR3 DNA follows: TGTGCCAGCAGCACCGGGACAGGGGGCTTGAGCAATCAGCCCCAGCATTTT. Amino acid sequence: CASSTGTGGLSNQPQHF.

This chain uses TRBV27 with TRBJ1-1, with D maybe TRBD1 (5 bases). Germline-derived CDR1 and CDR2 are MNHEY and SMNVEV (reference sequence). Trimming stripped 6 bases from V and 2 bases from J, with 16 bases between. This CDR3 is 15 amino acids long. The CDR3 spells CASRTRGSFNTEAFF. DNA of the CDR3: TGTGCCAGCAGGACCCGGGGGTCCTTTAACACTGAAGCTTTCTTT.

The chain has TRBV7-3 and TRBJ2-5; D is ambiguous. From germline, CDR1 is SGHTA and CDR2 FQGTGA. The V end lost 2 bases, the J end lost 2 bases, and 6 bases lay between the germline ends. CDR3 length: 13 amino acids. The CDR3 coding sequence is TGTGCCAGCAGCTTAGGCTTACAAGAGACCCAGTACTTC. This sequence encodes CASSLGLQETQYF.

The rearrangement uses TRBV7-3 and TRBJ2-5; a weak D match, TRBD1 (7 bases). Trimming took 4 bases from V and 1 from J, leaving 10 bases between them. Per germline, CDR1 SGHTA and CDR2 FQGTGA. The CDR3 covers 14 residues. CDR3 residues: CASSSQGGQETQYF. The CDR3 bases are TGTGCCAGCAGCTCCCAGGGGGGCCAAGAGACCCAGTACTTC.

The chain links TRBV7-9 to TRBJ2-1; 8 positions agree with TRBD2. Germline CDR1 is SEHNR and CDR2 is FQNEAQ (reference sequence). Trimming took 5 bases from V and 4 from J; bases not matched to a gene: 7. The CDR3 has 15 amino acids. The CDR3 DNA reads TGTGCCAGCAGCCCCCCCGGGGGGGAGTACAATGAGCAGTTCTTC. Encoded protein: CASSPPGGEYNEQFF.

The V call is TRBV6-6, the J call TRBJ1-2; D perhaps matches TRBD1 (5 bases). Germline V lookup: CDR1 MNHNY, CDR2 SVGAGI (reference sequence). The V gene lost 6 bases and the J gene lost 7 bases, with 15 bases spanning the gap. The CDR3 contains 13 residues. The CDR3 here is CASSADQGGGYTF. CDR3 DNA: TGTGCCAGCAGCGCCGACCAGGGTGGTGGCTACACCTTC.